This TCR beta chain was recorded in a study of identical twins. Germline CDR1 and CDR2: SGHDT and YYEEEE. This CDR3 has 15 amino acids. Trimming pared 1 base from V and 3 bases from J, leaving 10 bases between. This clonotype occurred a few times. The antigen remains undetermined. Overall study findings and caveats: In beta out-of-frame sequences, the excess sharing between twins was weaker. Among monozygotic twins, out-of-frame TCR alpha sharing exceeded what models predicted. Conclusions rested on cross-sectional statistics rather than following the same donors.

One entry per CDR3 protein, called by TCRdb with MiXCR from the 5' RACE reads. This table has 600,000 to 700,000 distinct CDR3 sequences, about 20% appearing once. The same data also went into a second study, on T cells expressing NK-cell markers. That publication notes: Restricting sorting to alpha-beta TCR T cells was achieved in several experiments by an anti-gamma-delta TCR antibody.

J is TRBJ2-2 and V is TRBV5-6, with no clear D. The specimen was PBMCs. This TCR was sampled from a woman aged 18 to 35 in good health. The CDR3 is CASSLLGRHTGELFF. The CDR3 bases are TGTGCCAGCAGCTTGTTGGGCAGACACACCGGGGAGCTGTTTTTT.